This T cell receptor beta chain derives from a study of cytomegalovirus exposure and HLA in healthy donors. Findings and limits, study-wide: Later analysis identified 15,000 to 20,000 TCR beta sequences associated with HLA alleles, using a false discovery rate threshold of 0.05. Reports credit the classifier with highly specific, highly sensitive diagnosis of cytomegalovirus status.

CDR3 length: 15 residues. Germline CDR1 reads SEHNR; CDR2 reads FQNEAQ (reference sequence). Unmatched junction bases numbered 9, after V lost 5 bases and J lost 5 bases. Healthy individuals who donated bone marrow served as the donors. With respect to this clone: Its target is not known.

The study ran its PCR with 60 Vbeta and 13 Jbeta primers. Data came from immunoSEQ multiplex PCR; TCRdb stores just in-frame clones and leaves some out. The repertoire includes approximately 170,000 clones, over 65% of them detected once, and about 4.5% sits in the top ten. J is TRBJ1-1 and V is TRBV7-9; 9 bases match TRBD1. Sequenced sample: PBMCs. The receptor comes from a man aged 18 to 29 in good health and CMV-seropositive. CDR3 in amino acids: CASSPGTGRKTEAFF. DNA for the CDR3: TGTGCCAGCAGCCCGGGGACAGGGAGGAAGACTGAAGCTTTCTTT.